This T cell receptor (beta chain) was captured by sequencing in a study of T cell changes during pregnancy in multiple sclerosis. Sequenced by immunoSEQ multiplex PCR; TCRdb stores in-frame clones only, minus some. The data contain over 85,000 clones, about nine tenths of them singletons. Trimming took 1 base from V and 3 from J, leaving 13 bases between them. CDR1 is SGHRS, CDR2 YFSETQ, per germline. This CDR3 is built from 15 residues. Sequencing was performed on peripheral blood, taken in the second trimester of pregnancy. The chain is built from TRBV5-1 and TRBJ1-1; no clear D. This receptor was identified in a female donor in good health, enrolled as a control in a pregnancy study. DNA for the CDR3: TGCGCCAGCAGCTTGTCCCCGGGAAGGGACACTGAAGCTTTCTTT. Protein product: CASSLSPGRDTEAFF.